This TCR beta chain stems from a study of blood T cells in healthy people across ages. Study-level results: Age advanced and TCR beta diversity per million T cells fell, roughly linearly.

As regards this clonotype: Its antigen is undetermined.

A second PCR of about 6 to 11 cycles used a sample-barcoded 5' primer and a J-beta primer mix. Unique molecular identifiers of 12 random nucleotides labeled each cDNA. TCRdb re-derived calls from the 5' RACE reads in MiXCR, one entry per CDR3 protein. The table includes 450,000 to 600,000 distinct CDR3 sequences, about 25% detected once. The V gene's germline CDR1 is MNHEY and CDR2 SVGAGI. The CDR3 sequence is 16 residues long. These data also formed part of another study, on T cells of mothers and their children. From that second work: The sample comes from fewer than 10 healthy Caucasian donors: mothers and children.

The sample taken for sequencing was blood. This chain links TRBV6-5 with TRBJ2-5; 11 positions match TRBD2. The J call may be in error: the DNA end matches TRBJ2-1 better. The receptor was isolated from a boy between 2 and 15 years old in good health. In DNA, the CDR3 is TGTGCCAGCAGTCTACTCCTAGCGGGAGGCGCGGGTGAGCAGTTCTTC. Protein product: CASSLLLAGGAGEQFF.